The 25 T cell receptor beta chains reported below all come from one sample, sequenced in a study of neoadjuvant anti-PD-1 for oral cavity cancer. Method: immunoSEQ multiplex PCR; TCRdb's copy keeps in-frame clones and lacks some. The sample has around 13,000 clones, approximately 63% seen once; the top ten hold roughly 2.1%. Sample: PBMCs, taken before nivolumab (anti-PD-1) treatment. The receptors originated from a person aged 35 to 85 with oral cavity squamous cell carcinoma.

The CDR3 nucleotides read TGTGCCAGCACGGCGGTAGGGGCTTCCTATGGCTACACCTTC. Encoded protein: CASTAVGASYGYTF. V and J are TRBV2 and TRBJ1-2, with D possibly TRBD1 on 5 matching bases. The CDR3 has 14 amino acids. Germline V lookup: CDR1 SNHLY, CDR2 FYNNEI. Trimming pared 7 bases from V and 4 bases from J, leaving 16 bases between.

The chain joins TRBV27 to TRBJ2-3; no reliable D call. V was clipped by 3 bases and J by 10 bases, with 11 bases between them. This CDR3 contains 12 residues. Looked up from germline, CDR1 is MNHEY and CDR2 is SMNVEV (reference sequence). In DNA form, the CDR3 reads TGTGCCAGCAGTTTTAAGTCCTCAGCGCAGTATTTT. Residues: CASSFKSSAQYF.

This chain joins TRBV5-1 and TRBJ1-1; 7 bases are a match to TRBD1. V lost 0 bases and J lost 9; bases outside the gene matches: 2. In germline, CDR1 is SGHRS, CDR2 YFSETQ. The CDR3 covers 12 residues. This CDR3 reads CASSLAGQKAFF. Written as DNA, the CDR3 is TGCGCCAGCAGCTTGGCGGGACAGAAAGCTTTCTTT.

V and J are TRBV29-1 and TRBJ2-3; 13 nucleotides agree with TRBD2. With V trimmed by 6 bases and J by 5 bases, 5 bases remained unmatched. CDR1 and CDR2 from the germline V gene are SQVTM and ANQGSEA. The CDR3 runs 14 residues. This chain's CDR3 is CSVTSGGALDTQYF. CDR3 bases: TGCAGCGTAACTAGCGGGGGGGCCTTAGATACGCAGTATTTT.

J is TRBJ2-2 and V is TRBV7-9; D may match TRBD1 or TRBD2 (5 bases each). The germline gives CDR1 SEHNR, CDR2 FQNEAQ (reference sequence). The CDR3 sequence is 17 residues long. The V end was cut by 5 bases, the J end by 0 bases, with 16 bases between. The CDR3 DNA sequence: TGTGCCAGCAGCCGCCGGAGGACAAGCGCGAACACCGGGGAGCTGTTTTTT. Residues: CASSRRRTSANTGELFF.

The V and J genes are TRBV15 and TRBJ2-6; possible D gene TRBD2, 6 bases. CDR1 is LNHNV and CDR2 is YYDKDF in the germline V gene (reference sequence). V was shortened by 3 bases and J by 3 bases, with 9 bases between the two germline ends. CDR3 length: 15 amino acids. This CDR3 reads CATSREGIGANVLTF. The CDR3 DNA reads as TGTGCCACCAGCAGGGAGGGGATTGGGGCCAACGTCCTGACTTTC.

This clone was found once. CDR3 amino acids: CASSLTGTGYTEAFF. The DNA for the CDR3 is TGTGCCAGCAGTCTGACCGGGACAGGGTACACTGAAGCTTTCTTT. This chain links TRBV6-1 with TRBJ1-1; 9 bases agree with TRBD1. J gave up 3 bases and V 5 bases, and 7 bases lay outside the gene matches. The CDR3 has 15 residues. Germline loops: CDR1 MNHNS, CDR2 SASEGT.

The chain uses TRBV28 and TRBJ2-1, with 8 bases that match TRBD2. The CDR3 extends over 18 amino acids. The V gene's germline CDR1 is MDHEN and CDR2 SYDVKM. V dropped 7 bases and J dropped 0; count of bases not matched to a gene: 14. DNA for the CDR3: TGTGCCAGCAAATCGTCAGCGGGAGTTCCCCGCTCCTACAATGAGCAGTTCTTC. This codes for CASKSSAGVPRSYNEQFF.

This clone was seen only a few times. The chain is built from TRBV11-3 and TRBJ2-7, with D possibly being TRBD2 (6 bases). This CDR3 comprises 13 residues. V was trimmed by 5 bases and J by 5 bases, leaving 13 bases between them. Looked up from germline, CDR1 is SGHNT and CDR2 is YENEEA. CDR3: CASSGLEGHEQYF. The CDR3 DNA sequence: TGTGCCAGCAGCGGGCTGGAGGGGCACGAGCAGTACTTC.

The chain carries TRBV19 and TRBJ2-1; 7 bases are shared with TRBD2. Trimming removed 3 bases from V and 3 bases from J; junction bases left unmatched: 2. The germline V gene encodes CDR1 LNHDA and CDR2 SQIVND (reference sequence). CDR3 length: 14 residues. DNA of the CDR3: TGTGCCAGTAGTATTCGCGGGAGCTACAATGAGCAGTTCTTC. The encoded protein is CASSIRGSYNEQFF.

V is TRBV6-6 and J is TRBJ2-2; 11 bases are a match to TRBD1. This CDR3 has 14 residues. V lost 6 bases, J lost 3 bases, and 0 bases stayed unmatched. Germline V gene data show CDR1 as MNHNY and CDR2 as SVGAGI (reference sequence). The CDR3 DNA sequence: TGTGCCAGCAGGGGACAGGGGGACACCGGGGAGCTGTTTTTT. This translates into CASRGQGDTGELFF.

CDR3 in DNA: TGTGCCAGCAAGCTAGGGACAGTTCAAGAGACCCAGTACTTC. Its protein is CASKLGTVQETQYF. This chain links TRBV6-1 with TRBJ2-5; TRBD1 aligns across 7 bases. Germline CDR1 and CDR2: MNHNS and SASEGT. The CDR3 extends over 14 amino acids. The J segment lost 2 bases and the V segment lost 7 bases, leaving 7 bases of the junction unmatched.

The CDR3 bases are TGTGCCAGTCAACAGGGGGCGAGCATGGGGACTGAAGCTTTCTTT. Translating gives CASQQGASMGTEAFF. V gene TRBV7-9 combines with J gene TRBJ1-1, with TRBD1 matching over 9 bases. From germline, CDR1 is SEHNR and CDR2 FQNEAQ (reference sequence). The V segment lost 9 bases and the J segment 5 bases; nucleotides outside the gene matches: 13. The CDR3 length is 15 residues.

V is TRBV27 and J is TRBJ2-7; no clear D gene. With 3 bases removed from V and 4 bases from J, the gap between germline ends came to 7 bases. This CDR3 has 12 amino acids. The V gene's germline CDR1 is MNHEY and CDR2 SMNVEV (reference sequence). The DNA for the CDR3 is TGTGCCAGCAGTTTTTCCGGTTACGAGCAGTACTTC. It is translated as CASSFSGYEQYF.

The V gene is TRBV7-7, the J gene TRBJ2-1, with D perhaps matching TRBD1 or TRBD2 (5 bases each). Trimming pared 1 base from V and 8 bases from J, leaving 15 bases between. Germline assignment: CDR1 SSHAT and CDR2 FNYEAQ (reference sequence). This CDR3 comprises 15 residues. The CDR3: CASSLGGYGVDEQFF. Here the CDR3 DNA reads TGTGCCAGCAGCTTAGGGGGGTACGGCGTCGATGAGCAGTTCTTC.

This clone has only a few counts. The V call is TRBV2, the J call TRBJ1-6, with 7 bases identical to TRBD1. Trimming took 6 bases from V and 7 from J; bases not matched to a gene: 6. The CDR3 has 14 residues. Germline V gene sequence: CDR1 SNHLY, CDR2 FYNNEI. The CDR3 is CASSPQGGNSPLHF. The CDR3 DNA follows: TGTGCCAGCAGCCCCCAGGGGGGGAATTCACCCCTCCACTTT.

The chain couples TRBV12-5 to TRBJ1-1; D remains ambiguous. V lost 7 bases to trimming and J lost 1 base, with 7 bases between them. Looked up from germline, CDR1 is LGHNT and CDR2 is FRNRAP. The CDR3 consists of 12 residues. The CDR3 sequence: CASALENTEAFF. In DNA, the CDR3 is TGTGCTAGTGCCCTGGAGAACACTGAAGCTTTCTTT. The whole variable domain, filled in from reference TRBV12-5 and TRBJ1-1, reads DARVTQTPRHKVTEMGQEVTMRCQPILGHNTVFWYRQTMMQGLELLAYFRNRAPLDDSGMPKDRFSAEMPDATLATLKIQPSEPRDSAVYFCASALENTEAFFGQGTRLTVV.

The rearrangement joins TRBV19 to TRBJ2-2, with 9 bases matching TRBD2. With V trimmed by 4 bases and J by 4 bases, 10 bases remained unmatched. CDR1 and CDR2 (germline): LNHDA, SQIVND (reference sequence). This CDR3 has 17 amino acids. The DNA of the CDR3 is TGTGCCAGTAGTACATTAGCGGGAGATGGCCCCACCGGGGAGCTGTTTTTT. This translates into CASSTLAGDGPTGELFF.

The chain joins TRBV5-5 to TRBJ1-1; 8 nucleotides agree with TRBD1. This CDR3 is built from 12 residues. The J segment lost 7 bases and the V segment lost 4 bases, leaving 3 bases of the junction unmatched. Germline assignment: CDR1 SGHKS and CDR2 YYEKEE (reference sequence). The CDR3 here is CASSAGTGEAFF. The CDR3 DNA sequence: TGTGCCAGCAGCGCCGGGACAGGTGAAGCTTTCTTT.

This clone was seen more than once but under ten times. The genes are TRBV19 and TRBJ1-2; 10 positions agree with TRBD1. There are 14 residues in the CDR3. Germline CDR1 is LNHDA and CDR2 is SQIVND (reference sequence). V lost 5 bases and J lost 4; bases outside the gene matches: 4. In DNA, the CDR3 is TGTGCCAGTAGTCCGAGGGACAGGGGCTATGGCTACACCTTC. It encodes CASSPRDRGYGYTF.

The chain employs TRBV5-1 and TRBJ1-2, with 7 bases matching TRBD1. V was pared by 3 bases and J by 3 bases, with 2 bases of the junction left unmatched. CDR3 length: 13 residues. The V gene's germline CDR1 is SGHRS and CDR2 YFSETQ. The CDR3, as DNA: TGCGCCAGCAGCTCAGACAGGGACTATGGCTACACCTTC. Its translation is CASSSDRDYGYTF. Complete variable domain (other parts from reference TRBV5-1 and TRBJ1-2): KAGVTQTPRYLIKTRGQQVTLSCSPISGHRSVSWYQQTPGQGLQFLFEYFSETQRNKGNFPGRFSGRQFSNSRSEMNVSTLELGDSALYLCASSSDRDYGYTFGSGTRLTVV.

This clone was observed a handful of times. The V and J genes are TRBV6-1 and TRBJ1-2, with 8 bases that match TRBD1. Looked up from germline, CDR1 is MNHNS and CDR2 is SASEGT. The CDR3 runs to 12 residues. V lost 10 bases to trimming and J lost 7 bases; unmatched junction nucleotides: 8. The CDR3 coding sequence is TGTGCCACTTCGTCAGGGGGCACTGGCTACACCTTC. It codes for CATSSGGTGYTF.

The chain uses TRBV20-1 and TRBJ1-1; D might be TRBD1 (6 bases). Germline CDR1 is DFQATT and CDR2 is SNEGSKA (reference sequence). Trimming removed 4 bases at V and 11 bases at J, with 14 bases between. The CDR3 covers 11 residues. The CDR3 loop is CSATDRERAFF. The CDR3, as DNA: TGCAGTGCTACGGACAGAGAGAGGGCTTTCTTT.

The chain joins TRBV2 to TRBJ2-6; D unresolved. In germline, CDR1 is SNHLY, CDR2 FYNNEI. The CDR3 contains 15 residues. V was cut by 3 bases and J by 1 base, with 7 bases left in between. Here the CDR3 DNA reads TGTGCCAGCAGTGATTGGGCTTCTGGGGCCAACGTCCTGACTTTC. Amino acid sequence: CASSDWASGANVLTF. Combining the CDR3 with reference TRBV2 and TRBJ2-6 gives the whole variable domain EPEVTQTPSHQVTQMGQEVILRCVPISNHLYFYWYRQILGQKVEFLVSFYNNEISEKSEIFDDQFSVERPDGSNFTLKIRSTKLEDSAMYFCASSDWASGANVLTFGAGSRLTVL.

CDR3 amino acids: CASSIGTGSSYEQYF. In DNA, the CDR3 is TGTGCCAGTAGTATCGGGACAGGCAGCTCCTACGAGCAGTACTTC. V is TRBV19 and J is TRBJ2-7; 8 bases fit TRBD1. The CDR3 totals 15 residues. The germline V gene encodes CDR1 LNHDA and CDR2 SQIVND (reference sequence). Trimming cost V 3 bases and J 0 bases; bases outside gene matches: 4.